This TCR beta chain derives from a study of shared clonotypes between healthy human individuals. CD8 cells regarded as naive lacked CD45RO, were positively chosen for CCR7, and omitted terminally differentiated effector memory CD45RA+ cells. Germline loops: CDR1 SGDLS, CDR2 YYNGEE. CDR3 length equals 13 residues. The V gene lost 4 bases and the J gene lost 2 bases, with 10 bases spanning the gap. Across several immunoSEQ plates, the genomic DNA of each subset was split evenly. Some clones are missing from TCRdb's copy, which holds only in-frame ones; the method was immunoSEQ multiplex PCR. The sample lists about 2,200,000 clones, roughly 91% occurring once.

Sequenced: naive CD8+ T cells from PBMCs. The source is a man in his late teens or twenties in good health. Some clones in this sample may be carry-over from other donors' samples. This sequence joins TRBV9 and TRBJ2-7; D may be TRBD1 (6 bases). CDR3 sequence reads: CASSKAGAYEQYF. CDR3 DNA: TGTGCCAGCAGCAAGGCAGGGGCCTACGAGCAGTACTTC. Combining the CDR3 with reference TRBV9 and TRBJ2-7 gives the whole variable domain DSGVTQTPKHLITATGQRVTLRCSPRSGDLSVYWYQQSLDQGLQFLIQYYNGEERAKGNILERFSAQQFPDLHSELNLSSLELGDSALYFCASSKAGAYEQYFGPGTRLTVT.